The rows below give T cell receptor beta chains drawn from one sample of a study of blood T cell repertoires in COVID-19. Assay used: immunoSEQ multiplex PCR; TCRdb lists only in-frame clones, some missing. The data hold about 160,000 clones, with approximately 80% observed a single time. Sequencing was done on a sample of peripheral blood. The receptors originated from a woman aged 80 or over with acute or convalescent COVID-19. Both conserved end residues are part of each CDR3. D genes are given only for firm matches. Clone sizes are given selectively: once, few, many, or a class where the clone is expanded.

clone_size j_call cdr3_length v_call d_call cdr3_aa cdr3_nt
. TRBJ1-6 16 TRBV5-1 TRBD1 CASSSAGGAGNSPLHF TGCGCCAGCAGCTCAGCAGGGGGCGCGGGGAATTCACCCCTCCACTTT
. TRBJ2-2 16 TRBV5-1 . CASSPRQTSNTGELFF TGCGCCAGCAGCCCCCGACAGACCTCGAACACCGGGGAGCTGTTTTTT
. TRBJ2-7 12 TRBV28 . CASSFPHYEQYF TGTGCCAGCAGTTTTCCCCACTACGAGCAGTACTTC
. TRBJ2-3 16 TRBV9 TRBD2 CASSGRLAGAADTQYF TGTGCCAGCAGCGGAAGGCTAGCGGGAGCGGCAGATACGCAGTATTTT
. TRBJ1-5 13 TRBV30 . CAWNAGRNQPQHF TGTGCCTGGAATGCGGGACGGAATCAGCCCCAGCATTTT
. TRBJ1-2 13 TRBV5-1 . CASSLRQVDGYTF TGCGCCAGCAGCTTAAGACAGGTGGATGGCTACACCTTC
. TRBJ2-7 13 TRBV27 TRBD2 CASSIGLDYEQYF TGTGCCAGCAGTATAGGACTAGACTACGAGCAGTACTTC
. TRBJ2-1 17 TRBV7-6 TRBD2 CASSLAAGEVPYNEQFF TGTGCCAGCAGCTTAGCGGCGGGGGAGGTCCCCTACAATGAGCAGTTCTTC
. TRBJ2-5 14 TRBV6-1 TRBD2 CASSQREDQETQYF TGTGCCAGTTCCCAGCGGGAGGACCAAGAGACCCAGTACTTC
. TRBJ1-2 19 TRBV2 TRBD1 CASSEAFGTGAEANYGYTF TGTGCCAGCAGTGAAGCCTTTGGGACAGGGGCCGAAGCTAACTATGGCTACACCTTC
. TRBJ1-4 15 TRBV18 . CASKAGRGTNEKLFF TGTGCCAGCAAGGCAGGGCGGGGAACTAATGAAAAACTGTTTTTT
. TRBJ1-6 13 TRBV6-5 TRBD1 CASRQGIQSPLHF TGTGCCAGCAGACAGGGGATTCAGTCACCCCTCCACTTT
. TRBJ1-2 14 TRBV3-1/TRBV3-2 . CASSQGSREYGYTF TGTGCCAGCAGCCAAGGTTCTAGAGAATATGGCTACACCTTC
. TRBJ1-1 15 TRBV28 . CASSLPMTVNTEAFF TGTGCCAGCAGTTTACCTATGACAGTGAACACTGAAGCTTTCTTT
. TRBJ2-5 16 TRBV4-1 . CASSQIRTGRGETQYF TGCGCCAGCAGCCAGATTCGGACAGGGAGGGGAGAGACCCAGTACTTC
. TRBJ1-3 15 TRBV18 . CASSSAGYSGNTIYF TGTGCCAGCTCATCAGCCGGGTACTCTGGAAACACCATATATTTT
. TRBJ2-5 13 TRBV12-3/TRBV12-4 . CASSLTNQETQYF TGTGCCAGCAGTTTAACTAACCAAGAGACCCAGTACTTC
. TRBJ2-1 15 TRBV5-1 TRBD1 CASSATGPAYNEQFF TGCGCCAGCAGCGCGACAGGGCCCGCCTACAATGAGCAGTTCTTC
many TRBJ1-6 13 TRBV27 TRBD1 CASRRDRNSPLHF TGTGCCAGCCGCCGGGACAGAAATTCACCCCTCCACTTT
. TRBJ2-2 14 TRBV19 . CATVRGYNTGELFF TGTGCCACAGTAAGGGGGTACAACACCGGGGAGCTGTTTTTT
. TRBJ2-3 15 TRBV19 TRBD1 CASSPDRGHTDTQYF TGTGCCAGTAGTCCGGACAGGGGGCACACAGATACGCAGTATTTT
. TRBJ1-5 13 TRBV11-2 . CASSLSLNQPQHF TGTGCCAGCAGCTTAAGCCTTAATCAGCCCCAGCATTTT
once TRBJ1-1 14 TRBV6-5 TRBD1 CASSYGQAATEAFF TGTGCCAGCAGTTACGGACAGGCCGCCACTGAAGCTTTCTTT
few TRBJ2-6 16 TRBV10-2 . CASSESSAAGANVLTF TGCGCCAGCAGTGAGTCTAGCGCTGCTGGGGCCAACGTCCTGACTTTC
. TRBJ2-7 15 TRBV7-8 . CASSLRWGPSYEQYF TGTGCCAGCAGCTTAAGGTGGGGCCCGTCCTACGAGCAGTACTTC
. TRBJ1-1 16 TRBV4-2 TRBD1 CASSQAGQGLNTEAFF TGTGCCAGCAGCCAGGCGGGACAGGGGCTGAACACTGAAGCTTTCTTT
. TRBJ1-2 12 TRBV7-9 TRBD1 CASSFQGADYTF TGTGCCAGCAGCTTCCAGGGGGCAGACTACACCTTC
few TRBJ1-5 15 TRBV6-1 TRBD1 CASSERTGINQPQHF TGTGCCAGCAGTGAGAGGACAGGTATCAATCAGCCCCAGCATTTT